The 22 T cell receptor beta chains presented below share a single source sample, sequenced in a study of long-term antiretroviral therapy in people with HIV. At the survey level, the v3.0 immunoSEQ assay was run. Produced via immunoSEQ multiplex PCR; TCRdb's table is partial and in-frame only. The table lists roughly 24,000 clones, 88% of them singletons. Sequencing was performed on unsorted PBMCs, taken 0.6 years after starting antiretroviral therapy. Every receptor here comes from a man aged 60-69 years with HIV.

The chain employs TRBV29-1 and TRBJ1-3; the D is unclear. V was cut by 4 bases and J by 0 bases, with 7 bases left in between. The CDR3 has 13 amino acids. Per germline, CDR1 SQVTM and CDR2 ANQGSEA. The CDR3 loop is CSVARSSGNTIYF. The CDR3 DNA sequence: TGCAGCGTTGCCCGTAGCTCTGGAAACACCATATATTTT. Based on the CDR3 plus reference TRBV29-1 and TRBJ1-3, the full variable domain is SAVISQKPSRDICQRGTSLTIQCQVDSQVTMMFWYRQQPGQSLTLIATANQGSEATYESGFVIDKFPISRPNLTFSTLTVSNMSPEDSSIYLCSVARSSGNTIYFGEGSWLTVV.

The chain carries TRBV9 and TRBJ1-3; D unclear. The CDR3 sequence is 14 residues long. With 4 bases removed from V and 0 bases from J, the gap between germline ends came to 8 bases. Germline assignment: CDR1 SGDLS and CDR2 YYNGEE. CDR3 protein: CASSTISSGNTIYF. CDR3 in DNA: TGTGCCAGCAGCACCATTAGCTCTGGAAACACCATATATTTT. Full variable domain (remainder filled in from reference TRBV9 and TRBJ1-3): DSGVTQTPKHLITATGQRVTLRCSPRSGDLSVYWYQQSLDQGLQFLIQYYNGEERAKGNILERFSAQQFPDLHSELNLSSLELGDSALYFCASSTISSGNTIYFGEGSWLTVV.

This rearrangement joins TRBV5-6 to TRBJ1-2, with D perhaps TRBD1 (5 bases). The CDR3 has 13 residues. V lost 0 bases and J 3 bases, leaving 6 bases between the germline ends. Germline V CDR1 and CDR2: SGHDT, YYEEEE. The CDR3 here is CASSLGRDYGYTF. In nucleotides, the CDR3 is TGTGCCAGCAGCTTGGGCAGGGACTATGGCTACACCTTC.

The V call is TRBV5-1, the J call TRBJ2-7; 10 positions match TRBD2. The V and J ends lost 4 bases and 5 bases, in that order; junction bases with no gene match: 6. There are 14 residues in the CDR3. CDR1 and CDR2 from the germline V gene are SGHRS and YFSETQ. The CDR3: CASSASGRAHEQYF. The CDR3 DNA sequence: TGCGCCAGCAGCGCAAGCGGGAGGGCCCACGAGCAGTACTTC.

V gene TRBV21-1 combines with J gene TRBJ2-7; the table gives TRBD2 as D, unverified against the DNA. TRBV21-1 is recorded as a pseudogene. The CDR3 runs to 14 residues. This CDR3 reads CASSKGTSGYEQYF. The CDR3 nucleotides read TGTGCCAGCAGCAAAGGTACTAGCGGGTACGAGCAGTACTTC.

The V call is TRBV18, the J call TRBJ2-5, with D hard to call. Germline CDR1 and CDR2: KGHSH and LQKENI. V was trimmed by 2 bases and J by 2 bases, leaving 9 bases between them. CDR3 length equals 14 residues. The CDR3 spells CASSPTSPQETQYF. CDR3 sequence (DNA): TGTGCCAGCTCACCAACAAGCCCTCAAGAGACCCAGTACTTC.

The chain carries TRBV5-5 and TRBJ2-1, with TRBD2 matching 11 bases. Germline CDR1 is SGHKS and CDR2 is YYEKEE (reference sequence). V lost 2 bases to trimming and J lost 10 bases; unmatched junction nucleotides: 5. The CDR3 is 14 residues long. The CDR3 DNA is TGTGCCAGCAGCTTCCTAGCGGGAGGCCTCGAGCAGTTCTTC. Protein sequence: CASSFLAGGLEQFF.

The genes are TRBV7-2 and TRBJ1-2, with unresolved D. CDR1 and CDR2 (germline): SGHTA, FQGNSA. This CDR3 comprises 12 residues. The germline V and J ends were trimmed by 5 bases and 4 bases, with 8 bases remaining between them. The CDR3 DNA sequence: TGTGCCAGCAGCCAAACAGCCTATGGCTACACCTTC. It is translated as CASSQTAYGYTF.

The gene calls are TRBV28 and TRBJ1-2; D unclear. The CDR3 is 13 residues long. In germline, CDR1 is MDHEN, CDR2 SYDVKM. Deletions cut 11 bases from V and 2 bases from J, with 15 bases between. CDR3 bases: TGTGCCCTCTCAGGAACAGACAACTATGGCTACACCTTC. Protein sequence: CALSGTDNYGYTF.

This clone was recorded once. The chain couples TRBV7-2 to TRBJ2-3, with D unclear. The V end lost 5 bases, the J end lost 0 bases, and 9 bases lay between the germline ends. CDR1 SGHTA and CDR2 FQGNSA come from the germline V gene. The CDR3 covers 14 residues. CDR3 residues: CASSQGPSTDTQYF. For the CDR3, the DNA is TGTGCCAGCAGCCAAGGTCCTAGCACAGATACGCAGTATTTT.

CDR3 DNA: TGTGCCAGCAGACAGGGTGCGAATCAGCCCCAGCATTTT. It codes for CASRQGANQPQHF. This chain joins TRBV6-5 and TRBJ1-5; D possibly corresponds to TRBD1 (6 bases). This CDR3 spans 13 amino acids. Trimming took off 6 bases at V and 4 bases at J, with 10 bases between the two ends. Germline CDR1 MNHEY, CDR2 SVGAGI.

The genes are TRBV7-2 and TRBJ2-7; 11 bases are shared with TRBD2. CDR1 SGHTA and CDR2 FQGNSA come from the germline V gene. Trimming took 1 base from V and 7 from J; bases not matched to a gene: 15. This CDR3 has 18 amino acids. The CDR3 DNA reads as TGTGCCAGCAGCTTAGATTTTGCGCTAGCGGGAGGTTATGGGGAGCAGTACTTC. Residues: CASSLDFALAGGYGEQYF.

This clone was counted a single time. This chain connects TRBV6-5 to TRBJ2-5, with TRBD1 identical over 11 bases. Germline CDR1 MNHEY, CDR2 SVGAGI. Trimming removed 9 bases from V and 5 bases from J; junction bases left unmatched: 8. This CDR3 is built from 14 residues. The CDR3 loop is CASRRTGGAETQYF. The CDR3 DNA reads TGTGCCAGTCGGAGGACAGGGGGCGCGGAGACCCAGTACTTC.

The chain has TRBV11-2 and TRBJ1-2; the D gene is possibly TRBD1 (6 bases). V dropped 0 bases and J dropped 4 bases, with 9 bases sitting between them. Germline V CDR1 and CDR2: SGHAT, FQNNGV. The CDR3 extends over 14 amino acids. CDR3 sequence: CASSLEARGYGYTF. The CDR3 DNA sequence: TGTGCCAGCAGCTTAGAGGCCAGGGGCTATGGCTACACCTTC.

This rearrangement joins TRBV9 to TRBJ1-1, with 12 bases that match TRBD1. The CDR3 extends over 16 amino acids. Germline CDR1 and CDR2: SGDLS and YYNGEE. The junction had 9 bases not matched to a gene; V was cut back by 1 base and J by 8 bases. CDR3 nucleotides: TGTGCCAGCAGCGTATTACCGGGACAGGGGGCCGACGAAGCTTTCTTT. Translation: CASSVLPGQGADEAFF.

The chain links TRBV7-9 to TRBJ1-1; D call uncertain. The length of the CDR3 is 13 residues. V lost 8 bases and J 1 base, leaving 11 bases between the germline ends. Looked up from germline, CDR1 is SEHNR and CDR2 is FQNEAQ (reference sequence). The CDR3 region is CASPERPNTEAFF. The CDR3 nucleotides are TGTGCCAGCCCCGAGAGGCCGAACACTGAAGCTTTCTTT.

This chain connects TRBV5-1 to TRBJ2-3; 8 nucleotides match TRBD2. The CDR3 extends over 14 amino acids. Per germline, CDR1 SGHRS and CDR2 YFSETQ. J lost 5 bases, V lost 1 base, and 3 bases had no gene match. CDR3 sequence reads: CASSLLGGGDTQYF. The CDR3 nucleotides read TGCGCCAGCAGCTTGCTCGGGGGGGGAGATACGCAGTATTTT.

The chain recombines TRBV6-1 with TRBJ2-7, with TRBD1 matching 10 bases. The V gene end was trimmed by 2 bases and the J gene end by 3 bases; junction bases not matched to a gene: 4. Germline CDR1 reads MNHNS; CDR2 reads SASEGT. The CDR3 is 15 amino acids. CDR3 sequence reads: CASSEPGQGSYEQYF. CDR3 bases: TGTGCCAGCAGTGAACCGGGACAGGGGAGCTACGAGCAGTACTTC.

The chain recombines TRBV27 with TRBJ2-7; D not certain. The V end was cut by 2 bases, the J end by 4 bases, with 12 bases between. In germline, CDR1 is MNHEY, CDR2 SMNVEV (reference sequence). The CDR3 runs 14 residues. The CDR3 nucleotides are TGTGCCAGCAGTTTAGGGATGTCCTCATACGAGCAGTACTTC. This gives the protein CASSLGMSSYEQYF.

The chain is built from TRBV5-1 and TRBJ1-4; D gene uncertain. With 2 bases removed from V and 4 bases from J, the gap between germline ends came to 6 bases. Germline V gene data show CDR1 as SGHRS and CDR2 as YFSETQ. The CDR3 is 13 amino acids. The CDR3 coding sequence is TGCGCCAGCAGCTTCGACGGTAATGAAAAACTGTTTTTT. The encoded protein is CASSFDGNEKLFF.

CDR3 sequence reads: CASSFQGADTQYF. CDR3 bases: TGTGCCAGCAGCTTTCAGGGGGCAGATACGCAGTATTTT. The chain couples TRBV7-3 to TRBJ2-3; 7 bases match TRBD1. Germline-derived CDR1 and CDR2 are SGHTA and FQGTGA. Germline trimming cut 3 bases from V and 4 bases from J; bases unmatched to any gene: 1. CDR3 size: 13 residues.

V usage is TRBV7-3 and J usage is TRBJ1-1; tentative D call: TRBD1 (5 bases). Trimming cost V 3 bases and J 7 bases, with 21 bases left between them. The CDR3 totals 16 residues. Germline V gene sequence: CDR1 SGHTA, CDR2 FQGTGA. The CDR3 DNA sequence: TGTGCCAGCAGCTTTTACAGGATACTATTGGGAGGTGAAGCTTTCTTT. This codes for CASSFYRILLGGEAFF.